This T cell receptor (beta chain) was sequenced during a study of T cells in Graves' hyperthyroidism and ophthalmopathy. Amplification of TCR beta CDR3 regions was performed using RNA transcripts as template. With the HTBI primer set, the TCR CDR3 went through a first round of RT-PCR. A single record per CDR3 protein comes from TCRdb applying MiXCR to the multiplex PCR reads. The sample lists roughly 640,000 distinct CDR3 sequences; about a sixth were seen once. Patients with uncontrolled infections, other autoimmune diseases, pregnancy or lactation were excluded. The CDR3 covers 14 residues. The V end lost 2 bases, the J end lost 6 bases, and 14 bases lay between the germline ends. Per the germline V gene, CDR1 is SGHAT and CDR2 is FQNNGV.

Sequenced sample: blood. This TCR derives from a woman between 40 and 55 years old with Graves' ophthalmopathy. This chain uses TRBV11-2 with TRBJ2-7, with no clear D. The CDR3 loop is CASSLSFSSLEQYF. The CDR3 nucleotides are TGTGCCAGCAGCTTAAGTTTTTCCTCTCTCGAGCAGTACTTC.